This T cell receptor (beta chain) was observed in a study of CD8 T cells in ankylosing spondylitis. Study outcomes and limitations: Ankylosing spondylitis blood appeared to carry a characteristic TCR beta motif of several highly homologous variants. Disease-associated clones were CD8+ and fairly uncommon in peripheral blood. Some of the motif variants had earlier been found in reactive arthritis patients' fluid and blood. The clones that were linked to disease were reported to be significantly enriched in matched synovial fluid samples from ankylosing spondylitis patients.

The CDR3 consists of 15 residues. V dropped 4 bases and J dropped 2 bases, with 15 bases sitting between them. Generation of TCR beta libraries employed quantitative 5'-RACE incorporating molecular barcodes. TCRdb reprocessed the 5' RACE reads with MiXCR, giving one entry per CDR3 protein. The repertoire holds some 840,000 distinct CDR3 sequences, with about 12% as singletons. This clonotype was counted only a few times. Its matching antigen is unknown. Sequenced material: blood, either unsorted or a sorted T cell fraction (not recorded which). The V and J genes are TRBV12-3 or TRBV12-4 and TRBJ2-7; TRBD2 is a possible D gene (6 bases). The sequence was collected from a male donor with ankylosing spondylitis. The CDR3 sequence is CASSWMSSVTYEQYF. As DNA, the CDR3 is TGTGCCAGCAGTTGGATGTCTAGCGTTACCTACGAGCAGTACTTC.